This TCR beta chain was sequenced in a study of cytomegalovirus exposure and HLA in healthy donors. Looked up from germline, CDR1 is MNHEY and CDR2 is SVGAGI. The CDR3 length is 15 residues. The V segment lost 5 bases and the J segment 2 bases; nucleotides outside the gene matches: 8. Primers included in the PCR were 60 Vbeta and 13 Jbeta primers. The method was immunoSEQ multiplex PCR; TCRdb's version includes in-frame clones alone and lacks a portion of them. The sample holds about 140,000 clones, approximately 62% seen once. Not recorded for this donor was the CMV serostatus. Sequencing used PBMCs. The chain is built from TRBV6-5 and TRBJ1-2; 7 bases map to TRBD1. The TCR originated in a human donor in good health. In nucleotides, the CDR3 is TGTGCCAGCAGTCGGGCCGGGACAGAAAACTATGGCTACACCTTC. Its translation: CASSRAGTENYGYTF.